Sequencing of this T cell receptor (beta chain) was carried out in a study of early T cells in non-severe SARS-CoV-2 infection. Overall study context: Bulk RNA taken from unsorted whole blood was sequenced, leaving chains unpaired.

Findings and caveats of the study: A preference for anti-spike CD8 responses marked VDJdb matching, which missed private and CD4 specificities.

TCRdb analysed the 5' RACE reads with MiXCR anew, one entry per CDR3 protein. The sample consists of tens of thousands of distinct CDR3 sequences, less than 8.5% of them appearing once. The ends were cut back, 7 bases at V and 0 bases at J, with 16 bases in the middle. The CDR3 sequence is 16 residues long. Germline V gives CDR1 MNHEY, CDR2 SMNVEV (reference sequence). About this clonotype: The antigen is unknown.

Sequences were obtained from whole blood. The sequence derives from an adult who was a healthcare worker with PCR-confirmed SARS-CoV-2 infection or an uninfected control (not recorded which). This chain connects TRBV27 to TRBJ2-4; TRBD2 might be the D (6 bases). Here the CDR3 reads CASTPTPGLAKNIQYF. CDR3 DNA: TGTGCCAGCACCCCAACCCCGGGACTAGCCAAAAACATTCAGTACTTC.